The T cell receptor beta chain under discussion was sequenced for a study of T cell changes during pregnancy in multiple sclerosis. Sequenced by immunoSEQ multiplex PCR; TCRdb stores in-frame clones only, minus some. The sample has fewer than 65,000 clones, approximately 93% seen once; the top ten hold 1.5% to 2%. Trimming took 6 bases from V and 6 from J, leaving 9 bases between them. This CDR3 is built from 11 residues. Germline lookup yields CDR1 LNHDA and CDR2 SQIVND (reference sequence). The receptor was derived from a female donor with multiple sclerosis, enrolled in a pregnancy study. The sample consisted of peripheral blood, taken in the second trimester of pregnancy. The V call is TRBV19, the J call TRBJ2-7; no clear D gene. The CDR3 region has the DNA TGTGCCAGTAGGTCCCGAGGCGAGCAGTACTTC. Protein sequence: CASRSRGEQYF.